The present entry profiles one TCR beta chain with its context. What it binds is unknown. The V end lost 3 bases, the J end lost 1 base, and 6 bases lay between the germline ends. This CDR3 has 13 amino acids. The germline V gene has CDR1 SNHLY and CDR2 FYNNEI. The source of the sample is a study of graft-versus-host responses after intestinal transplantation. Study summary: Every recipient had anti-thymocyte globulin induction and two to three years of tacrolimus plus steroids. Study conclusions and caveats: Detected in recipient marrow were GvH clones, some of which were first observed in ileum or blood.

TCRdb's table, derived via immunoSEQ multiplex PCR, lists solely in-frame clones and lacks some. The sample contains 96,000 or so clones, roughly 90% of which appear only once. The specimen was unstimulated CD4+ T cells sorted from spleen or lymph node cells, collected before intestinal transplant. The chain carries TRBV2 and TRBJ1-1, with D tentatively TRBD1 (5 bases). The origin of this receptor is a human donor who received an intestinal transplant. Written as DNA, the CDR3 is TGTGCCAGCAGTGACAGGGAGAACACTGAAGCTTTCTTT. Translated: CASSDRENTEAFF.